These 25 T cell receptor beta chains were sequenced from one sample in a study of blood T cells in healthy people across ages. A sample-barcoded 5' primer and a J-beta primer mix were used in a second PCR of about 7 to 12 cycles. In TCRdb, the 5' RACE reads were re-called with MiXCR into one record per CDR3 protein. This sample has some 860,000 distinct CDR3 sequences, with about 61% found just once. Sequencing used blood. The receptors stem from a man aged 35-49 years in good health.

The V and J genes are TRBV20-1 and TRBJ2-5; 8 bases align to TRBD1. V lost 3 bases to trimming and J lost 5 bases; unmatched junction nucleotides: 11. The CDR3 has 15 amino acids. The germline CDR1 and CDR2 sequences are DFQATT and SNEGSKA (reference sequence). CDR3 protein: CSARRQGARQETQYF. CDR3 nucleotides: TGCAGTGCTAGGAGGCAGGGGGCGAGGCAGGAGACCCAGTACTTC.

This rearrangement joins TRBV5-5 to TRBJ1-2; TRBD1 matches at 7 bases. Germline loops: CDR1 SGHKS, CDR2 YYEKEE (reference sequence). V was clipped by 6 bases and J by 6 bases; unmatched bases: 11. The CDR3 length is 14 residues. The CDR3 loop reads CASKDEGGANGYTF. The CDR3, as DNA: TGTGCCAGCAAGGATGAAGGGGGCGCAAATGGCTACACCTTC. Variable domain in full (rest from reference TRBV5-5 and TRBJ1-2): DAGVTQSPTHLIKTRGQQVTLRCSPISGHKSVSWYQQVLGQGPQFIFQYYEKEERGRGNFPDRFSARQFPNYSSELNVNALLLGDSALYLCASKDEGGANGYTFGSGTRLTVV.

This chain connects TRBV7-2 to TRBJ2-4; 8 bases are a match to TRBD2. Judging by the DNA end, TRBJ2-7 fits better; the J call may be wrong. Germline assignment: CDR1 SGHTA and CDR2 FQGNSA. The CDR3 runs 12 residues. The CDR3 here is CASSRGGFEQYF. CDR3 coding DNA: TGTGCCAGCAGCCGGGGGGGCTTCGAGCAGTACTTC.

The chain is built from TRBV3-1 and TRBJ1-4; the D gene is possibly TRBD1 (5 bases). The germline gives CDR1 LGHDT, CDR2 YNNKEL (reference sequence). Trimming stripped 1 base from V and 8 bases from J, with 17 bases between. The CDR3 extends over 16 amino acids. In DNA form, the CDR3 reads TGTGCCAGCAGCCAAGTTTGGGGCGAACCCGAGGAAAAACTGTTTTTT. Encoded protein: CASSQVWGEPEEKLFF.

In its sample, this clonotype was seen a few times. The chain couples TRBV25-1 to TRBJ1-1, with a possible D match to TRBD1 (6 bases). The germline gives CDR1 MGHDK, CDR2 SYGVNS. The germline V and J ends were trimmed by 5 bases and 3 bases, with 13 bases remaining between them. CDR3 length: 14 amino acids. Here the CDR3 reads CASSSPGEYTEAFF. The CDR3 coding sequence is TGTGCCAGCAGTTCCCCAGGGGAGTACACTGAAGCTTTCTTT.

Concerning this clonotype itself: One junction end does not reproduce the germline sequence, and a read error may be involved. The chain links TRBV28 to TRBJ2-1; 7 nucleotides align to TRBD2. The CDR3 totals 20 residues. CDR1 and CDR2 (germline): MDHEN, SYDVKM. This CDR3 reads CASSFSVGGLNLLSYNKQFF. The CDR3 DNA follows: TGTGCCAGCAGTTTTTCCGTTGGGGGACTAAATTTACTCTCCTACAATAAGCAGTTCTTC.

Only a few counts were recorded for this clonotype. The V and J genes are TRBV10-3 and TRBJ2-4; maybe TRBD1 (5 bases). CDR3 size: 13 residues. Germline CDR1 is ENHRY and CDR2 is SYGVKD. Trimming took 10 bases from V and 5 from J, leaving 15 bases between them. The CDR3 DNA reads TGTGCCACCCGTCAGGGATTAGAAAACATTCAGTACTTC. This sequence encodes CATRQGLENIQYF.

V and J are TRBV29-1 and TRBJ2-5, with TRBD2 matching over 7 bases. J lost 1 base, V lost 5 bases, and 13 bases had no gene match. The CDR3 is 16 residues long. Germline V gene sequence: CDR1 SQVTM, CDR2 ANQGSEA. In nucleotides, the CDR3 is TGCAGCGTTTTACCCTGGGAGGGAAGGCCCCAAGAGACCCAGTACTTC. Translation: CSVLPWEGRPQETQYF. Full variable domain (rest looked up from reference TRBV29-1 and TRBJ2-5): SAVISQKPSRDICQRGTSLTIQCQVDSQVTMMFWYRQQPGQSLTLIATANQGSEATYESGFVIDKFPISRPNLTFSTLTVSNMSPEDSSIYLCSVLPWEGRPQETQYFGPGTRLLVL.

The chain has TRBV28 and TRBJ1-1; D is uncertain. V was trimmed by 2 bases and J by 0 bases, leaving 10 bases between them. CDR3 length: 15 residues. Germline CDR1 is MDHEN and CDR2 is SYDVKM. The CDR3 DNA reads as TGTGCCAGCAGTTTAAGCGACAACCTGAACACTGAAGCTTTCTTT. This codes for CASSLSDNLNTEAFF.

This clonotype was recorded a few times. The rearrangement joins TRBV21-1 to TRBJ2-7; the table's D gene call, TRBD1, was not cross checked with the DNA. TRBV21-1 is annotated as a pseudogene. This CDR3 spans 15 amino acids. In DNA form, the CDR3 reads TGTGCCAGCAGCTCCCCACAGGTTGTTCCCTACGAGCAGTACTTC. This gives the protein CASSSPQVVPYEQYF.

This clonotype was counted between two and nine times. The chain recombines TRBV29-1 with TRBJ1-4; D is unresolved. CDR3 length: 12 amino acids. V shed 0 bases and J shed 8 bases, with 7 bases lying between them. The germline CDR1 and CDR2 sequences are SQVTM and ANQGSEA. DNA of the CDR3: TGCAGCGTTGAAGAGCCGAGGGAAAAACTGTTTTTT. Translated: CSVEEPREKLFF.

V gene TRBV5-1 combines with J gene TRBJ1-4, with unresolved D. Germline lookup yields CDR1 SGHRS and CDR2 YFSETQ. The CDR3 consists of 13 residues. V lost 0 bases, J lost 6 bases, and 6 bases lay in between. The CDR3 coding sequence is TGCGCCAGCAGCTTGGACGTGGATGAAAAACTGTTTTTT. Translated: CASSLDVDEKLFF.

The chain employs TRBV18 and TRBJ2-3; D is possibly TRBD2 (6 bases). Looked up from germline, CDR1 is KGHSH and CDR2 is LQKENI. V was pared by 6 bases and J by 0 bases, with 16 bases between. The CDR3 is 16 amino acids. The CDR3 is CASSPGETYSTDTQYF. Written as DNA, the CDR3 is TGTGCCAGCTCCCCGGGGGAGACTTATAGCACAGATACGCAGTATTTT.

V and J are TRBV12-3 or TRBV12-4 and TRBJ1-1; D is undetermined. This CDR3 contains 13 residues. V was trimmed by 4 bases and J by 5 bases, leaving 11 bases between them. The CDR3 loop is CASSSGGRTEAFF. The CDR3, as DNA: TGTGCCAGCAGTTCGGGAGGAAGGACTGAAGCTTTCTTT.

This chain joins TRBV20-1 and TRBJ2-1; D is uncertain. Germline loops: CDR1 DFQATT, CDR2 SNEGSKA (reference sequence). V was pared by 1 base and J by 6 bases, with 16 bases between. The CDR3 loop spans 15 amino acids. CDR3 sequence: CSARGGRLVSNEQFF. In DNA form, the CDR3 reads TGCAGTGCTAGAGGAGGTCGTCTAGTTAGCAATGAGCAGTTCTTC.

This clonotype appeared a few times. This chain links TRBV5-1 with TRBJ2-5; 10 positions agree with TRBD2. The germline V gene encodes CDR1 SGHRS and CDR2 YFSETQ. This CDR3 region has 17 residues. V lost 5 bases to trimming and J lost 1 base; unmatched junction nucleotides: 11. In nucleotides, the CDR3 is TGCGCCAGCAGTTTGTCGGCTAGCGGGGGCCTCCAAGAGACCCAGTACTTC. Protein sequence: CASSLSASGGLQETQYF.

This clonotype appeared many times. The V and J genes are TRBV6-1 and TRBJ2-7; 7 bases are shared with TRBD2. Germline trimming cut 5 bases from V and 2 bases from J; bases unmatched to any gene: 3. Germline values: CDR1 MNHNS, CDR2 SASEGT. The CDR3 runs to 13 residues. The DNA of the CDR3 is TGTGCCAGCAGTCACGGACTAGCCTACGAGCAGTACTTC. Translating gives CASSHGLAYEQYF.

This clonotype was counted a few times. The V and J genes are TRBV5-1 and TRBJ2-3; the D gene is possibly TRBD1 (5 bases). V was trimmed by 0 bases and J by 2 bases, leaving 16 bases between them. The length of the CDR3 is 17 residues. In germline, CDR1 is SGHRS, CDR2 YFSETQ. The CDR3 DNA follows: TGCGCCAGCAGCTTGGAAGGTTTGACAGACACCACAGATACGCAGTATTTT. It encodes CASSLEGLTDTTDTQYF.

J is TRBJ2-3 and V is TRBV20-1; 8 nucleotides align to TRBD1. The CDR3 is 14 amino acids. The germline V gene encodes CDR1 DFQATT and CDR2 SNEGSKA (reference sequence). V lost 5 bases, J lost 4 bases, and 8 bases stayed unmatched. CDR3 nucleotide sequence: TGCAGTGCTGGAACGGGACAGGAGGCAGATACGCAGTATTTT. Its protein product is CSAGTGQEADTQYF.

The rearrangement uses TRBV20-1 and TRBJ2-7, with 8 bases identical to TRBD1. CDR3 length: 14 amino acids. After removal of 6 bases from V and 1 base from J, the junction contained 8 bases not matched to a gene. Germline CDR1 reads DFQATT; CDR2 reads SNEGSKA (reference sequence). As DNA, the CDR3 is TGCAGTGCAGAACCGGGACAGGTATCCTACGAGCAGTACTTC. Protein sequence: CSAEPGQVSYEQYF.

The chain couples TRBV29-1 to TRBJ1-2; 7 nucleotides match TRBD1. The V segment lost 6 bases and the J segment 4 bases; nucleotides outside the gene matches: 14. CDR1 is SQVTM, CDR2 ANQGSEA, per germline. The CDR3 length is 15 residues. CDR3 in amino acids: CSVQVDRALGYGYTF. The CDR3 bases are TGCAGCGTCCAGGTCGACAGGGCCCTAGGCTATGGCTACACCTTC.

The rearrangement joins TRBV5-1 to TRBJ2-6; TRBD2 agrees at 8 bases. The ends lost 2 bases at V and 0 bases at J; junction bases unmatched: 10. Germline CDR1 reads SGHRS; CDR2 reads YFSETQ. The CDR3 loop spans 19 amino acids. The DNA of the CDR3 is TGCGCCAGCAGCTTATCGGGGGTAGCGGGACCCTCTGGGGCCAACGTCCTGACTTTC. Amino acids: CASSLSGVAGPSGANVLTF.

The gene calls are TRBV4-2 and TRBJ1-5; TRBD1 is a possible D gene (5 bases). The CDR3 spans 14 residues. V shed 1 base and J shed 8 bases, with 12 bases lying between them. Germline lookup yields CDR1 LGHNA and CDR2 YNFKEQ. The CDR3 DNA reads as TGTGCCAGCAGCCAAGGGGGGTTTGACGAGCCCCAGCATTTT. It is translated as CASSQGGFDEPQHF.

J is TRBJ2-5 and V is TRBV4-1; no clear D gene. Germline V CDR1 and CDR2: MGHRA, YSYEKL. Trimming pared 0 bases from V and 1 base from J, leaving 9 bases between. The CDR3 is 15 amino acids. CDR3 loop: CASSQESWGQETQYF. CDR3 bases: TGCGCCAGCAGCCAAGAATCCTGGGGCCAAGAGACCCAGTACTTC.

The rearrangement links TRBV27 to TRBJ1-4; D gene unclear. The V and J ends lost 5 bases and 5 bases respectively, with 15 bases between them. This CDR3 region has 15 residues. Germline assignment: CDR1 MNHEY and CDR2 SMNVEV (reference sequence). Written as DNA, the CDR3 is TGTGCCAGCAGTCCTCAGGTGGGAGGGAATGAAAAACTGTTTTTT. Its translation is CASSPQVGGNEKLFF.